The rows below give T cell receptor beta chains drawn from one sample of a study of cytomegalovirus exposure and HLA in healthy donors. Assay: immunoSEQ multiplex PCR; the TCRdb copy retains only in-frame clones and omits some. The repertoire holds about 200,000 clones, approximately 79% seen once, with under 2% in the top ten. The specimen sequenced was PBMCs. All receptors derive from a man between 18 and 35 years old in good health and CMV-seronegative. The CDR3 runs from the conserved cysteine through the conserved F or W. Fields, in order: D gene, V gene, J gene, CDR3 protein, CDR3 DNA. The D gene is left open where the match is weak.

>TRBD2|TRBV5-1|TRBJ2-5
CASHGAGGQETQYF
TGCGCCAGCCACGGGGCGGGGGGGCAAGAGACCCAGTACTTC
>-|TRBV5-6|TRBJ1-4
CASSPGSAANEKLFF
TGTGCCAGCAGCCCTGGGTCTGCGGCTAATGAAAAACTGTTTTTT
>TRBD1|TRBV5-4|TRBJ2-3
CASSLEQGVITDTQYF
TGTGCCAGCAGCTTGGAGCAGGGGGTCATCACAGATACGCAGTATTTT
>TRBD2|TRBV30|TRBJ2-1
CAWSPGGYNEQFF
TGTGCCTGGAGTCCGGGGGGCTACAATGAGCAGTTCTTC
>-|TRBV7-6|TRBJ2-7
CASSSGGGRQDEQYF
TGTGCCAGCAGCTCCGGGGGCGGGAGACAAGACGAGCAGTACTTC
>TRBD1|TRBV28|TRBJ1-4
CASSSPGGGREKLLF
TGTGCCAGCAGTTCCCCAGGAGGGGGCAGAGAAAAACTGCTTTTT
>TRBD2|TRBV25-1|TRBJ2-1
CASRGTSGGSLDNEQFF
TGTGCCAGCAGAGGGACTAGCGGGGGGTCCCTGGACAATGAGCAGTTCTTC
>TRBD1|TRBV7-9|TRBJ2-3
CASSPGQGVRDTQYF
TGTGCCAGCAGCCCGGGACAGGGGGTGAGAGATACGCAGTATTTT
>TRBD1|TRBV9|TRBJ1-2
CASSATGGAYGYTF
TGTGCCAGCAGCGCCACAGGGGGCGCCTATGGCTACACCTTC
>TRBD2|TRBV7-9|TRBJ2-3
CASSRTSGDLDTQYF
TGTGCCAGCAGCCGGACTAGCGGGGATCTAGATACGCAGTATTTT
>-|TRBV6-1|TRBJ2-1
CASSEFGAYNEQFF
TGTGCCAGCAGTGAATTCGGAGCCTACAATGAGCAGTTCTTC